These T cell receptor beta chains were read from a single sample in a study of blood T cell repertoires in COVID-19. Only in-frame clones appear in the TCRdb table, and some are missing; sequencing was by immunoSEQ multiplex PCR. The sample yields hundreds of thousands of clones, 88% seen once. Material for sequencing was PBMCs or T cells enriched from blood (not recorded which). The source is a woman aged 55-75 years in a cohort exposed to, infected with or recovered from COVID-19 (not recorded which). CDR3s leave out the opening cysteine and the closing phenylalanine or tryptophan. Rows may omit the clone size; those that give it use once, few, many or a size class.

clone_size v_call cdr3_aa
. TRBV28 ASSFRGAGTGELF
. TRBV24-1 ATSDPRQANQPQH
. TRBV12-3/TRBV12-4 ASREGASSPLH
few TRBV28 ASSLYGGVNTEAF
. TRBV5-1 ASSWGSFGYNEQF
. TRBV5-4 ASSLRGRNTGELF
. TRBV5-1 ASSLYGEEPQH
. TRBV19 ASSISQFLAKNIQY
few TRBV30 AWRLAVGDEQF
. TRBV2 ASNPTGTGSGKLF
. TRBV5-4 ASSFGGQGFTGSGANVLT
. TRBV10-3 AISLDREGLGYGYT
. TRBV6-6 ASRPGGRTSADTQY
. TRBV6-5 ASSYSGILDYGYT
. TRBV18 ASSSGLAGVRQETQY
. TRBV28 ASSMPGAGRGAEAF
. TRBV18 ASSSTGGRAQGEQY
. TRBV3-1/TRBV3-2 ASSQGDYRTDTQY
. TRBV7-2 ASSLAGSGRETQY
. TRBV10-2 ASKSGAGNNQPQH
. TRBV28 ASTGGQEWDEQF
. TRBV19 ASADPRGLTSYEQY
few TRBV7-2 ASSLDGTGINSPLH
. TRBV7-9 ASSLGQGTAGELF
. TRBV2 ASNPGQLSGNTIY
. TRBV18 ASSPGQDYGYT